Following are 3 T cell receptor beta chains from one sample sequenced in a study of OX40 agonist ivuxolimab in advanced cancers. Clones were read by immunoSEQ multiplex PCR, and TCRdb kept only the in-frame ones, dropping some. The data hold approximately 82,000 clones, with roughly 92% observed a single time. The sample here was CD4+ or CD8+ T cells sorted from blood, taken in a trial of the OX40 agonist ivuxolimab. The origin of the receptors is an adult with an advanced solid tumor such as melanoma, head and neck, liver or kidney cancer.

V is TRBV30 and J is TRBJ1-5, with 8 bases that match TRBD1. The junction had 6 bases not matched to a gene; V was cut back by 0 bases and J by 5 bases. Germline V gene lookup returns CDR1 GTSNPN and CDR2 SVGIG (reference sequence). The CDR3 contains 15 residues. The CDR3 reads CAWSVGQGEYQPQHF. The CDR3 DNA follows: TGTGCCTGGAGTGTAGGACAGGGCGAGTATCAGCCCCAGCATTTT.

The chain recombines TRBV6-1 with TRBJ1-6, with a possible D match to TRBD1 (5 bases). The CDR3 totals 14 residues. V lost 7 bases to trimming and J lost 9 bases, with 16 bases between them. Germline-derived CDR1 and CDR2 are MNHNS and SASEGT. CDR3 DNA: TGTGCCAGCAAACGGGGCGAAGTAGGTTCACCCCTCCACTTT. Translation: CASKRGEVGSPLHF.

The J gene is TRBJ2-3, the V gene TRBV27; a possible D gene is TRBD2 (6 bases). Per the germline V gene, CDR1 is MNHEY and CDR2 is SMNVEV (reference sequence). The length of the CDR3 is 15 residues. V was trimmed by 3 bases and J by 0 bases, leaving 10 bases between them. In DNA form, the CDR3 reads TGTGCCAGCAGTTTTGCGGGGTTGAGCACAGATACGCAGTATTTT. Its translation: CASSFAGLSTDTQYF.